The 4 T cell receptor beta chains in this list originate from one sample, sequenced in a study of cytomegalovirus exposure and HLA in healthy donors. The PCR was carried out with 60 Vbeta primers and 13 Jbeta primers. Assay: immunoSEQ multiplex PCR; the TCRdb copy retains only in-frame clones and omits some. The data show about 210,000 clones, 82% seen once. Sequencing used PBMCs. These receptors originate from a man aged 40-49 years in good health and CMV-seropositive.

The rearrangement links TRBV5-1 to TRBJ2-1; D is unresolved. This CDR3 spans 15 amino acids. Germline V gives CDR1 SGHRS, CDR2 YFSETQ. The V end was cut by 0 bases, the J end by 4 bases, with 11 bases between. CDR3 DNA: TGCGCCAGCAGCTTGGAGCCAATGTGGTACAATGAGCAGTTCTTC. The encoded protein is CASSLEPMWYNEQFF.

The chain uses TRBV7-2 and TRBJ1-1; a possible D gene is TRBD1 (6 bases). From germline, CDR1 is SGHTA and CDR2 FQGNSA. The length of the CDR3 is 12 residues. V dropped 9 bases and J dropped 7 bases, with 15 bases sitting between them. The CDR3 DNA reads as TGTGCCAGTGGACAGAGAGACTATGAAGCTTTCTTT. As protein: CASGQRDYEAFF.

This clone was observed once. This chain connects TRBV5-1 to TRBJ1-1, with TRBD1 identical over 8 bases. V dropped 2 bases and J dropped 4; count of bases not matched to a gene: 4. There are 14 residues in the CDR3. The germline CDR1 and CDR2 sequences are SGHRS and YFSETQ. The DNA of the CDR3 is TGCGCCAGCAGCTTACAGGGGGACTTCACTGAAGCTTTCTTT. This sequence encodes CASSLQGDFTEAFF.

The rearrangement uses TRBV6-5 and TRBJ1-5; D is possibly TRBD1 (6 bases). The CDR3 is 15 amino acids. Trimming stripped 6 bases from V and 6 bases from J, with 18 bases between. Germline V gene sequence: CDR1 MNHEY, CDR2 SVGAGI. CDR3 DNA: TGTGCCAGCAGGCTCGTGAGGGGGACGGGTCAGCCCCAGCATTTT. As protein: CASRLVRGTGQPQHF.